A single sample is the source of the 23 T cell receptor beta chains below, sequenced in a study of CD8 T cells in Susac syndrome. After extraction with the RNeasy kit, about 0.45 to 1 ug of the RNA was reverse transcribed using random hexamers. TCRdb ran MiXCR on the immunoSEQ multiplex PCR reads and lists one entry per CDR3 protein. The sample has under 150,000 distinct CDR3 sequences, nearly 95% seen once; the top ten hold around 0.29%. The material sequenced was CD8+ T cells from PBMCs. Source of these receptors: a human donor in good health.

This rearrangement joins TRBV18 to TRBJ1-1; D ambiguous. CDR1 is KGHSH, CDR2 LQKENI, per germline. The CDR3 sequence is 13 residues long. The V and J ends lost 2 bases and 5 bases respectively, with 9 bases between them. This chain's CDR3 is CASSPWSETEAFF. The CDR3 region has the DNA TGTGCCAGCTCACCATGGTCCGAGACTGAAGCTTTCTTT.

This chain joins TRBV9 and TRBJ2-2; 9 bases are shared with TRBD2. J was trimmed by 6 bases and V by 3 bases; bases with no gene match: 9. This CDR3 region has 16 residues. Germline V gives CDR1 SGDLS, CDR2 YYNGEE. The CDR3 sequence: CASSDSGSLSAGELFF. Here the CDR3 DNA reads TGTGCCAGCAGCGATAGCGGGAGCCTTTCCGCCGGGGAGCTGTTTTTT.

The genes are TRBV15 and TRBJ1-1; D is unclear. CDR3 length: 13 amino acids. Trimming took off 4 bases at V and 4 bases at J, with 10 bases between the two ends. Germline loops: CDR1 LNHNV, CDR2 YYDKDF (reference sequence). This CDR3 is CATSKAPGTEAFF. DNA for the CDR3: TGTGCCACCAGCAAGGCTCCGGGCACTGAAGCTTTCTTT.

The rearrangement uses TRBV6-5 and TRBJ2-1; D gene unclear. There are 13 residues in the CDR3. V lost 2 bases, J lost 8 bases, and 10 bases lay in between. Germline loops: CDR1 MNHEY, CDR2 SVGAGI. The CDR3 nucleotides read TGTGCCAGCAGTTACGGTCCACCGGATGAGCAGTTCTTC. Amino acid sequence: CASSYGPPDEQFF.

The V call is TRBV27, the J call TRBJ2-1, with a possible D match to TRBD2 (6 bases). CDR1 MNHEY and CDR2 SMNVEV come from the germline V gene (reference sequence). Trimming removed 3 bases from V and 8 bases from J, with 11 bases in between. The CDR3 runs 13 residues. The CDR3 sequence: CASSFSTRDEQFF. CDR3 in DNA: TGTGCCAGCAGTTTCTCGACTAGAGATGAGCAGTTCTTC.

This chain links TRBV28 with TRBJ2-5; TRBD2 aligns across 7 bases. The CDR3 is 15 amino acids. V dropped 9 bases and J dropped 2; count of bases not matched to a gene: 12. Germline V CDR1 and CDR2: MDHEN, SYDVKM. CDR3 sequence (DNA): TGTGCCAGTGCCACCGGGGACTATCAACAAGAGACCCAGTACTTC. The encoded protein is CASATGDYQQETQYF.

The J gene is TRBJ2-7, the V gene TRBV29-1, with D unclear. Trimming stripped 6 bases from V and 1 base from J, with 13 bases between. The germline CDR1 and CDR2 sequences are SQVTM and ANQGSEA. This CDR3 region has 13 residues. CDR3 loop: CSVPYPPSYEQYF. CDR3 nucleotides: TGCAGCGTGCCCTATCCTCCATCCTACGAGCAGTACTTC.

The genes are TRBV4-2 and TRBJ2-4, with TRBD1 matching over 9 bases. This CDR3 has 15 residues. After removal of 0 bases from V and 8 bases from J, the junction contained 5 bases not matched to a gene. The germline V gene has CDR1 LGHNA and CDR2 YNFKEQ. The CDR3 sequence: CASSQEPDRGYIQYF. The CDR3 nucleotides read TGTGCCAGCAGCCAAGAACCGGACAGGGGATACATTCAGTACTTC.

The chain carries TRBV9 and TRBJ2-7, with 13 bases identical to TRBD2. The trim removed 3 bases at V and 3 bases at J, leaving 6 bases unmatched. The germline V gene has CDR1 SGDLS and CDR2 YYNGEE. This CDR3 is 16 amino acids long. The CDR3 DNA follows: TGTGCCAGCAGCGGATCACTAGCGGGAGGGATCTACGAGCAGTACTTC. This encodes CASSGSLAGGIYEQYF.

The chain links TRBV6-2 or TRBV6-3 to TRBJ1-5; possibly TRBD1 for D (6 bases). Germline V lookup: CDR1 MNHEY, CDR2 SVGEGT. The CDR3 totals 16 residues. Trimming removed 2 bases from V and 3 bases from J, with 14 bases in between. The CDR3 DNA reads TGTGCCAGCAGTTACATCACAGGGCTGGACAATCAGCCCCAGCATTTT. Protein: CASSYITGLDNQPQHF.

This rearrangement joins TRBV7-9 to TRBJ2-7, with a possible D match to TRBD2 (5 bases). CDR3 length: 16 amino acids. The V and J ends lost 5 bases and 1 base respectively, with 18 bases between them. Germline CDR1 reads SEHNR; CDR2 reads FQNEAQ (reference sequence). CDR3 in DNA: TGTGCCAGCAGCCCACCAGTCTACGGGATTTCCTACGAGCAGTACTTC. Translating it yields CASSPPVYGISYEQYF.

CDR3 residues: CASSYLPNNEQFF. CDR3 in DNA: TGTGCCAGCAGTTACCTGCCTAACAATGAGCAGTTCTTC. The chain joins TRBV6-2 or TRBV6-3 to TRBJ2-1; D call uncertain. Germline V gene sequence: CDR1 MNHEY, CDR2 SVGEGT. Trimming stripped 2 bases from V and 5 bases from J, with 7 bases between. The CDR3 has 13 residues.

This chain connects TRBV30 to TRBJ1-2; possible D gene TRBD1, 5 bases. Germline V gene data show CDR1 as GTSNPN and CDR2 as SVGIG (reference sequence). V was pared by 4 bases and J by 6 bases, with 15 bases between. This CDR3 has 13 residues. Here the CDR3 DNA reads TGTGCCTGGATGGGGACGGGCCGAGATGGCTACACCTTC. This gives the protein CAWMGTGRDGYTF.

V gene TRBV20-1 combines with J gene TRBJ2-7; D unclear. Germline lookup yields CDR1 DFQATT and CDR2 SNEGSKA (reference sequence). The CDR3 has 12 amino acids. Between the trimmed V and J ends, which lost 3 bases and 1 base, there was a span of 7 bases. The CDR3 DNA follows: TGCAGTGCTAGCGGGCTTTCCTACGAGCAGTACTTC. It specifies CSASGLSYEQYF.

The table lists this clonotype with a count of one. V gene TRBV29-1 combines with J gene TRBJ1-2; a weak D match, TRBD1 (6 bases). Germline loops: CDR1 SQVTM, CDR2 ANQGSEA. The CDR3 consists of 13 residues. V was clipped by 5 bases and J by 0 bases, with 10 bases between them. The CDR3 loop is CSVPGQTNYGYTF. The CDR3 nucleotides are TGCAGCGTTCCCGGACAGACTAACTATGGCTACACCTTC.

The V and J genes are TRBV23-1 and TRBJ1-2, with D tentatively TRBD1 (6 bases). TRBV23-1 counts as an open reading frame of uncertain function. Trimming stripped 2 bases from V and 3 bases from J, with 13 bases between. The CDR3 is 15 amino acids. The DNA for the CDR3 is TGCGCCAGCAGTCAAACTCACAGGGCCTACTATGGCTACACCTTC. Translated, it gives CASSQTHRAYYGYTF.

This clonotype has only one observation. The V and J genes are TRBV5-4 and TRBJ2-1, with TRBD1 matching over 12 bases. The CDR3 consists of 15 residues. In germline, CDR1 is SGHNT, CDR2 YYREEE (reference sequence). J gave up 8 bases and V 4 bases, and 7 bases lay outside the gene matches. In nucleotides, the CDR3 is TGTGCCAGCAGCCCGGGACAGGGGGCCTTGGATGAGCAGTTCTTC. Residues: CASSPGQGALDEQFF.

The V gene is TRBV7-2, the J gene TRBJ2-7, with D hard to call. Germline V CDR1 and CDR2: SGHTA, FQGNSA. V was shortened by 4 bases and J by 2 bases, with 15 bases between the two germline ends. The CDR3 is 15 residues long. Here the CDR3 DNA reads TGTGCCAGCAGCTCTCCTATTAGACCCGCCTACGAGCAGTACTTC. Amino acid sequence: CASSSPIRPAYEQYF.

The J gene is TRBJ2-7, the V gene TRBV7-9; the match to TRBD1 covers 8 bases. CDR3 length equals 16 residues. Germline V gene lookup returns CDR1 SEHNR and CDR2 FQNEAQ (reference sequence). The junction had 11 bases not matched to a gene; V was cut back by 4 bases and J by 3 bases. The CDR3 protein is CASSSGIGQGLYEQYF. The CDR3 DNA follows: TGTGCCAGCAGCTCTGGGATAGGACAGGGCCTCTACGAGCAGTACTTC.

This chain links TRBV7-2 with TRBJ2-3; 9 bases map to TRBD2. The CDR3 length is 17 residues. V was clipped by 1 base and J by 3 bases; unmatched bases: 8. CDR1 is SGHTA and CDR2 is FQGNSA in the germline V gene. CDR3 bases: TGTGCCAGCAGCTTAGAAACTAGCGGGTGGGGTACAGATACGCAGTATTTT. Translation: CASSLETSGWGTDTQYF.

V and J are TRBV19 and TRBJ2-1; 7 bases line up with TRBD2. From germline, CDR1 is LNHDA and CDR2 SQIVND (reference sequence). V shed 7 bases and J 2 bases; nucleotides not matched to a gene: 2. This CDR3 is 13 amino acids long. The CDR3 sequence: CASKGGPYNEQFF. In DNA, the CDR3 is TGTGCCAGTAAGGGAGGGCCCTACAATGAGCAGTTCTTC.

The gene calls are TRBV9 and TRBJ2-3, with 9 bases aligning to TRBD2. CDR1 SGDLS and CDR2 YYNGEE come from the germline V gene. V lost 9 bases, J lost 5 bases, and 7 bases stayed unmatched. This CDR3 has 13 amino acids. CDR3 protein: CATAGGPGDTQYF. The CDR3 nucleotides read TGTGCCACGGCGGGAGGGCCTGGAGATACGCAGTATTTT.

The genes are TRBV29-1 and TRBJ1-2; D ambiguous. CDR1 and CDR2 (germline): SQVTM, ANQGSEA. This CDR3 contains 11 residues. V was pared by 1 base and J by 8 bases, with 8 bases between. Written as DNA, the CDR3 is TGCAGCGTTGAAGTACGGCGAGGCTACACCTTC. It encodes CSVEVRRGYTF.